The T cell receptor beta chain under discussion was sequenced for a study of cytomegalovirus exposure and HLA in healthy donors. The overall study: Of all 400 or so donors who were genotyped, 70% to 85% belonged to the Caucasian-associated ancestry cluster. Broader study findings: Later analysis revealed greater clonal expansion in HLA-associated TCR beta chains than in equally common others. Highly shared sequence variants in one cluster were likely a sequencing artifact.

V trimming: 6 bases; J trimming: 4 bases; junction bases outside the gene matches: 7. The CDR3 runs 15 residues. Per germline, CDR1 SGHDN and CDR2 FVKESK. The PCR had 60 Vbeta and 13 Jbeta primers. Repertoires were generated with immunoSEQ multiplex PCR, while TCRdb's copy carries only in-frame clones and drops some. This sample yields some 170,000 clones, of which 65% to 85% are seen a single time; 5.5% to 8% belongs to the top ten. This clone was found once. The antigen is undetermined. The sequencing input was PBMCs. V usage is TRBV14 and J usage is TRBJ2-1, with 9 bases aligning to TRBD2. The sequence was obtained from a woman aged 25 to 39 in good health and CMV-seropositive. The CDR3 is CASRSGLAAYNEQFF. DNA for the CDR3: TGTGCCAGCAGGTCGGGACTAGCCGCTTACAATGAGCAGTTCTTC.